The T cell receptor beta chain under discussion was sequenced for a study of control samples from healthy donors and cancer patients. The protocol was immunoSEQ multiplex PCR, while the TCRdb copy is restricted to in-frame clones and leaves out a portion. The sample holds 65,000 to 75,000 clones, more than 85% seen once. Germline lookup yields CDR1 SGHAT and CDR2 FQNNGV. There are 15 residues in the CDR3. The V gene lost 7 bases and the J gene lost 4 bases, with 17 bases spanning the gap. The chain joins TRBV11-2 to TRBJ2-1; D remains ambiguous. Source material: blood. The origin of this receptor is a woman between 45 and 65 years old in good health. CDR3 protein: CASTRTREKYNEQFF. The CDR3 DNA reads TGTGCCAGCACCAGGACCAGAGAAAAGTACAATGAGCAGTTCTTC.